These 9 T cell receptor beta chains came from one sample sequenced in a study of patients and donors after allogeneic stem cell transplantation. From the RT-PCR reads, TCRdb called clonotypes with MiXCR, one entry per CDR3 protein. The table lists around 29,000 distinct CDR3 sequences, more than 35% of them singletons. The material sequenced was blood, either unsorted or a sorted T cell fraction (not recorded which). The receptors were gathered from a human donor who was either an allogeneic HSCT recipient or a stem cell or donor lymphocyte infusion donor (not recorded which). It is not recorded whose cells these are; they may come from a transplant donor.

The genes are TRBV6-5 and TRBJ2-3; the D gene is possibly TRBD2 (5 bases). The CDR3 spans 17 residues. Germline V gene lookup returns CDR1 MNHEY and CDR2 SVGAGI. Trimming pared 5 bases from V and 2 bases from J, leaving 20 bases between. The CDR3 reads CASSPRGGAGYTDTQYF. The CDR3 DNA sequence: TGTGCCAGCAGTCCCCGTGGAGGAGCCGGTTACACAGATACGCAGTATTTT.

The CDR3 nucleotides read TGTGCCAGCAGTTACTTCCTCGACAGGTACAATGAGCAGTTCTTC. Translation gives CASSYFLDRYNEQFF. The chain uses TRBV6-2 or TRBV6-3 and TRBJ2-1, with a possible D match to TRBD1 (6 bases). CDR1 and CDR2 from the germline V gene are MNHEY and SVGEGT. The length of the CDR3 is 15 residues. Trimming removed 1 base from V and 4 bases from J, with 11 bases in between.

This sequence joins TRBV10-3 and TRBJ1-1, with D unclear. The CDR3 runs to 13 residues. V lost 7 bases, J lost 3 bases, and 12 bases lay in between. The germline gives CDR1 ENHRY, CDR2 SYGVKD. DNA for the CDR3: TGTGCCATCACCCCTCTTCTTGACACTGAAGCTTTCTTT. It specifies CAITPLLDTEAFF.

This clonotype has more than one count but fewer than ten. The J gene is TRBJ1-3, the V gene TRBV10-3; possible D gene TRBD1, 5 bases. The CDR3 extends over 15 amino acids. Germline assignment: CDR1 ENHRY and CDR2 SYGVKD. With 8 bases removed from V and 2 bases from J, the gap between germline ends came to 16 bases. This CDR3 is CAIFTGRGAGNTIYF. The CDR3 coding sequence is TGTGCCATCTTCACGGGAAGGGGCGCTGGAAACACCATATATTTT.

The chain has TRBV12-3 or TRBV12-4 and TRBJ1-2; D remains unclear. This CDR3 is built from 12 residues. Trimming took off 8 bases at V and 4 bases at J, with 11 bases between the two ends. The CDR3 nucleotides are TGTGCCAGCTTAGGACGCCCCTATGGCTACACCTTC. Its protein is CASLGRPYGYTF.

In this sample, this clonotype turned up a few times. This rearrangement joins TRBV7-6 to TRBJ1-1; TRBD1 might be the D (5 bases). Germline lookup yields CDR1 SGHVS and CDR2 FNYEAQ. CDR3 length: 15 residues. Between the trimmed V and J ends, which lost 1 base and 5 bases, there was a span of 14 bases. CDR3 bases: TGTGCCAGCAGCTTAGGACCGGGGGTGGAGACTGAAGCTTTCTTT. Its translation is CASSLGPGVETEAFF.

Concerning this clonotype: One end of the junction is discordant with germline, which a read error may explain. This chain links TRBV12-3 or TRBV12-4 with TRBJ2-1, with D tentatively TRBD1 (7 bases). This CDR3 region has 18 residues. The CDR3 sequence is CASSLGGGSFISYNEQFF. CDR3 in DNA: TGTGCCAGCAGCTTAGGAGGGGGCTCTTTTATCTCCTACAATGAGCAGTTCTTC.

V is TRBV10-3 and J is TRBJ2-7; D gene uncertain. Germline CDR1 ENHRY, CDR2 SYGVKD. V lost 10 bases to trimming and J lost 2 bases, with 12 bases between them. The length of the CDR3 is 12 residues. The CDR3: CATMGLAYEQYF. CDR3 nucleotide sequence: TGTGCCACCATGGGCCTGGCCTACGAGCAGTACTTC.

The sample holds a few counts of this clonotype. V usage is TRBV7-6 and J usage is TRBJ1-4, with D hard to call. Deletions cut 5 bases from V and 8 bases from J, with 15 bases between. This CDR3 region has 14 residues. Germline assignment: CDR1 SGHVS and CDR2 FNYEAQ. Here the CDR3 DNA reads TGTGCCAGCAGCCGGACGGGTCCTTGGGAAAAACTGTTTTTT. Protein sequence: CASSRTGPWEKLFF.